These 19 T cell receptor beta chains share one sample of origin, sequenced in a study of blood T cell repertoires in COVID-19. Profiling relied on immunoSEQ multiplex PCR, and the TCRdb table lists in-frame clones only, not all of them. The sample consists of 45,000 to 55,000 clones, roughly 84% of them appearing once. Material for sequencing was peripheral blood. These receptor sequences come from a man in his forties or fifties with active COVID-19.

The chain recombines TRBV7-8 with TRBJ1-2, with 11 bases that match TRBD1. V shed 4 bases and J 7 bases; nucleotides not matched to a gene: 8. Germline CDR1 reads SGHVS; CDR2 reads FQNEAQ. This CDR3 region has 15 residues. The CDR3 protein is CASSSMDRGQGGYTF. The CDR3 DNA follows: TGTGCCAGCAGCTCAATGGACAGGGGGCAAGGTGGCTACACCTTC.

V gene TRBV7-2 combines with J gene TRBJ1-6, with 7 bases aligning to TRBD1. Trimming at V came to 0 bases and at J to 8 bases, leaving 7 bases not matched to a gene. Germline V gene sequence: CDR1 SGHTA, CDR2 FQGNSA. The CDR3 covers 16 residues. Here the CDR3 reads CASSLALGGTDSPLHF. The DNA of the CDR3 is TGTGCCAGCAGCTTAGCGTTAGGGGGCACGGATTCACCCCTCCACTTT.

The chain uses TRBV5-8 and TRBJ1-1, with D unclear. This CDR3 comprises 15 residues. The V gene's germline CDR1 is SGHTS and CDR2 YDEGEE. Trimming pared 4 bases from V and 3 bases from J, leaving 16 bases between. The CDR3 coding sequence is TGTGCCAGCAGCCCCAAGAGTCCGGTGGACACTGAAGCTTTCTTT. As protein: CASSPKSPVDTEAFF.

This chain links TRBV5-6 with TRBJ2-1; 10 bases are a match to TRBD2. Looked up from germline, CDR1 is SGHDT and CDR2 is YYEEEE. This CDR3 has 18 residues. V lost 4 bases to trimming and J lost 4 bases; unmatched junction nucleotides: 14. The CDR3 coding sequence is TGTGCCAGCAGCCATTGGGAGGGACTAGCGTACTCTTACAATGAGCAGTTCTTC. This sequence encodes CASSHWEGLAYSYNEQFF.

The gene calls are TRBV15 and TRBJ1-2; D call uncertain. Looked up from germline, CDR1 is LNHNV and CDR2 is YYDKDF (reference sequence). This CDR3 comprises 16 residues. V was pared by 1 base and J by 8 bases, with 20 bases between. CDR3 region: CATSRGNSGKTRGYTF. The CDR3 region has the DNA TGTGCCACCAGCAGAGGTAACTCCGGGAAGACGCGGGGCTACACCTTC. Looking up the rest from reference TRBV15 and TRBJ1-2 gives the full variable domain: DAMVIQNPRYQVTQFGKPVTLSCSQTLNHNVMYWYQQKSSQAPKLLFHYYDKDFNNEADTPDNFQSRRPNTSFCFLDIRSPGLGDTAMYLCATSRGNSGKTRGYTFGSGTRLTVV.

V gene TRBV27 combines with J gene TRBJ1-2, with no clear D. Germline V gives CDR1 MNHEY, CDR2 SMNVEV (reference sequence). V dropped 4 bases and J dropped 5 bases, with 14 bases sitting between them. There are 14 residues in the CDR3. DNA of the CDR3: TGTGCCAGCAGTTCCCACCAGGAGGGTTATGGCTACACCTTC. Protein sequence: CASSSHQEGYGYTF.

Here the CDR3 reads CAWRLATNEKLFF. CDR3 DNA sequence: TGTGCCTGGAGACTTGCAACTAATGAAAAACTGTTTTTT. The chain couples TRBV30 to TRBJ1-4; D remains ambiguous. The germline V gene encodes CDR1 GTSNPN and CDR2 SVGIG (reference sequence). The CDR3 contains 13 residues. The ends were cut back, 3 bases at V and 0 bases at J, with 5 bases in the middle.

This chain links TRBV18 with TRBJ1-5; TRBD1 might be the D (6 bases). Per the germline V gene, CDR1 is KGHSH and CDR2 is LQKENI. Trimming left V 3 bases short and J 7 bases short, with 13 bases between. The CDR3 consists of 14 residues. CDR3 in amino acids: CASSPGKQGQPQHF. The CDR3 DNA is TGTGCCAGCTCACCCGGGAAACAGGGACAGCCCCAGCATTTT.

V usage is TRBV7-2 and J usage is TRBJ2-5; 9 bases align to TRBD2. The CDR3 spans 15 residues. The junction had 6 bases not matched to a gene; V was cut back by 5 bases and J by 2 bases. From germline, CDR1 is SGHTA and CDR2 FQGNSA. The CDR3 reads CASSPGTSLQETQYF. CDR3 nucleotides: TGTGCCAGCAGCCCCGGGACTAGCCTACAAGAGACCCAGTACTTC.

The chain recombines TRBV3-1 (or the pseudogene TRBV3-2) with TRBJ2-5, with 12 bases matching TRBD2. The CDR3 extends over 16 amino acids. Germline V gene sequence: CDR1 LGHDT, CDR2 YNNKEL (reference sequence). V was pared by 2 bases and J by 2 bases, with 3 bases of the junction left unmatched. CDR3 DNA: TGTGCCAGCAGCCAACTCCTAGCGGGAGGGCAAGAGACCCAGTACTTC. It encodes CASSQLLAGGQETQYF.

This rearrangement joins TRBV14 to TRBJ2-7, with TRBD1 matching over 7 bases. J gave up 0 bases and V 4 bases, and 6 bases lay outside the gene matches. The V gene's germline CDR1 is SGHDN and CDR2 FVKESK. The CDR3 loop spans 15 amino acids. The CDR3 DNA is TGTGCCAGCAGCCGGGACAGACATCCCTCCTACGAGCAGTACTTC. Its protein is CASSRDRHPSYEQYF. The entire variable domain, with the rest obtained from reference TRBV14 and TRBJ2-7, is as follows: EAGVTQFPSHSVIEKGQTVTLRCDPISGHDNLYWYRRVMGKEIKFLLHFVKESKQDESGMPNNRFLAERTGGTYSTLKVQPAELEDSGVYFCASSRDRHPSYEQYFGPGTRLTVT.

The CDR3 region is CASRTGQETQYF. As DNA, the CDR3 is TGTGCCAGTCGCACAGGCCAAGAGACCCAGTACTTC. The chain recombines TRBV18 with TRBJ2-5, with D perhaps matching TRBD1 (5 bases). Germline assignment: CDR1 KGHSH and CDR2 LQKENI. Trimming removed 9 bases at V and 1 base at J, with 9 bases between. CDR3 size: 12 residues.

This chain uses TRBV30 with TRBJ2-5, with D maybe TRBD2 (6 bases). Germline-derived CDR1 and CDR2 are GTSNPN and SVGIG (reference sequence). This CDR3 contains 14 residues. V was trimmed by 5 bases and J by 4 bases, leaving 17 bases between them. CDR3 protein: CAWGPLSGGETQYF. In DNA, the CDR3 is TGTGCCTGGGGCCCACTTTCCGGGGGAGAGACCCAGTACTTC.

This clone was counted a single time. The CDR3 protein is CASSLTSGGQTQYF. The CDR3 DNA sequence: TGCGCCAGCAGCTTGACTAGCGGGGGACAGACCCAGTACTTC. The chain is built from TRBV5-1 and TRBJ2-5, with 11 bases matching TRBD2. V trimming: 1 base; J trimming: 6 bases; junction bases outside the gene matches: 2. This CDR3 contains 14 residues. Germline values: CDR1 SGHRS, CDR2 YFSETQ.

The V and J genes are TRBV18 and TRBJ2-4, with 8 bases aligning to TRBD1. J gave up 0 bases and V 2 bases, and 6 bases lay outside the gene matches. Germline CDR1 KGHSH, CDR2 LQKENI. CDR3 length: 17 amino acids. CDR3 protein: CASSPIAGGLAKNIQYF. The CDR3 DNA follows: TGTGCCAGCTCACCAATCGCAGGGGGCTTAGCCAAAAACATTCAGTACTTC.

CDR3 in amino acids: CASSWAGVGAGELFF. Written as DNA, the CDR3 is TGTGCCAGCAGCTGGGCCGGGGTCGGGGCCGGGGAGCTGTTTTTT. This chain joins TRBV5-6 and TRBJ2-2; tentatively, D is TRBD2 (5 bases). The CDR3 loop spans 15 amino acids. CDR1 and CDR2 (germline): SGHDT, YYEEEE. Between the trimmed V and J ends, which lost 3 bases and 6 bases, there was a span of 15 bases.

J is TRBJ2-7 and V is TRBV15; no clear D. This CDR3 region has 12 residues. The germline V gene has CDR1 LNHNV and CDR2 YYDKDF (reference sequence). The V end lost 0 bases, the J end lost 4 bases, and 4 bases lay between the germline ends. DNA of the CDR3: TGTGCCACCAGCAGAGATCGGTACGAGCAGTACTTC. Translation gives CATSRDRYEQYF. Full variable domain (rest looked up from reference TRBV15 and TRBJ2-7): DAMVIQNPRYQVTQFGKPVTLSCSQTLNHNVMYWYQQKSSQAPKLLFHYYDKDFNNEADTPDNFQSRRPNTSFCFLDIRSPGLGDTAMYLCATSRDRYEQYFGPGTRLTVT.

The rearrangement uses TRBV28 and TRBJ1-3, with D possibly matching TRBD1 (5 bases). V lost 5 bases and J 3 bases, leaving 8 bases between the germline ends. Looked up from germline, CDR1 is MDHEN and CDR2 is SYDVKM. The CDR3 is 13 amino acids. The CDR3: CASSTGFGNTIYF. The CDR3 DNA reads as TGTGCCAGCAGTACAGGATTTGGAAACACCATATATTTT.

This rearrangement joins TRBV24-1 to TRBJ1-1, with D maybe TRBD1 (6 bases). The CDR3 is 14 amino acids. From germline, CDR1 is KGHDR and CDR2 SFDVKD. Trimming shortened V by 6 bases and J by 5 bases, and 15 bases separated the two germline ends. The CDR3 coding sequence is TGTGCCACCAGTAAAGACAGGTTTCAAACTGAAGCTTTCTTT. It specifies CATSKDRFQTEAFF.